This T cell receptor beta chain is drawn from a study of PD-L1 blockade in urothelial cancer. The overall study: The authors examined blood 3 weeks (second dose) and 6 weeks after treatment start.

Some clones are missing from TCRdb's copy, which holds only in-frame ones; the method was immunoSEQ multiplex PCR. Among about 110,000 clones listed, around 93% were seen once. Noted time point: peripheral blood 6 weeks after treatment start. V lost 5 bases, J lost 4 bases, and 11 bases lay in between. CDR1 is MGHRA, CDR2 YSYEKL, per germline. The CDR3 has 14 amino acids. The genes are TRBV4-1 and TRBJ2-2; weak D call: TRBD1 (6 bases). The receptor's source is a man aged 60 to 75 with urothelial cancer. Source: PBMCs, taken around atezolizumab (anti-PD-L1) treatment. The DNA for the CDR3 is TGCGCCAGCAGCGGGGACACCTTCACCGGGGAGCTGTTTTTT. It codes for CASSGDTFTGELFF.